The sample holds one count of the clone carrying this T cell receptor beta chain. Its antigen is not identified. Depths of 1 in 200,000 to 1 in 1 million T cells were the sequencing target. Sequenced by immunoSEQ multiplex PCR; TCRdb stores in-frame clones only, minus some. The sample consists of approximately 160,000 clones, about 88% of them appearing once. This sample stems from a study of cytotoxic CD8 clonotypes in ibrutinib-treated CLL. General study findings and limits: Stable or contracted on treatment, public clonotypes were also uncommon. Clonality was higher at ibrutinib response and returned toward baseline at progression.

The V gene's germline CDR1 is SQVTM and CDR2 ANQGSEA. The CDR3 is made up of 13 amino acids. V was clipped by 4 bases and J by 3 bases, with 13 bases between them. The chain uses TRBV29-1 and TRBJ2-7, with D maybe TRBD2 (5 bases). The sequence was obtained from a human donor with chronic lymphocytic leukemia. Sequences were derived from PBMCs, sampled at disease progression, from a patient treated with ibrutinib. The CDR3 reads CSVVRGIDYEQYF. The CDR3 nucleotides are TGCAGCGTTGTCCGGGGAATTGACTACGAGCAGTACTTC.